Below are 10 T cell receptor beta chains sequenced from a single sample in a study of T cell responses to AZD1222 COVID-19 vaccine. The protocol was immunoSEQ multiplex PCR, while the TCRdb copy is restricted to in-frame clones and leaves out a portion. There are roughly 140,000 clones in the sample; 85% to 95% occur only once, and roughly an eighth lies in the top ten. This specimen was peripheral blood, taken after recovery from COVID-19. These receptors were obtained from an adult who had recovered from COVID-19.

In this sample, this clone turned up once. The chain links TRBV19 to TRBJ1-6; 7 nucleotides agree with TRBD1. With 7 bases clipped from V and 6 bases from J, the junction kept 9 bases outside the gene matches. The germline V gene has CDR1 LNHDA and CDR2 SQIVND (reference sequence). CDR3 length equals 15 residues. DNA of the CDR3: TGTGCCAGTACAGTGTCACAGGGGAGTAATTCACCCCTCCACTTT. Its translation is CASTVSQGSNSPLHF.

The J gene is TRBJ1-5, the V gene TRBV9; a weak D match, TRBD1 (6 bases). Germline loops: CDR1 SGDLS, CDR2 YYNGEE. Trimming removed 0 bases from V and 2 bases from J, with 9 bases in between. This CDR3 comprises 15 residues. DNA for the CDR3: TGTGCCAGCAGCGTAGACGGGGGCCGCAATCAGCCCCAGCATTTT. Protein sequence: CASSVDGGRNQPQHF.

V usage is TRBV3-1 (or the pseudogene TRBV3-2) and J usage is TRBJ1-1, with D perhaps matching TRBD1 (6 bases). V was trimmed by 3 bases and J by 5 bases, leaving 10 bases between them. The CDR3 has 13 amino acids. The germline gives CDR1 LGHDT, CDR2 YNNKEL (reference sequence). Here the CDR3 reads CASSQGAKTEAFF. The CDR3 coding sequence is TGTGCCAGCAGCCAGGGGGCGAAAACTGAAGCTTTCTTT.

This sequence joins TRBV6-5 and TRBJ2-1; a weak D match, TRBD2 (6 bases). This CDR3 spans 13 amino acids. From germline, CDR1 is MNHEY and CDR2 SVGAGI. The ends were cut back, 7 bases at V and 6 bases at J, with 13 bases in the middle. The CDR3, as DNA: TGTGCCAGCAAACTGTCTAGCGTCAATGAGCAGTTCTTC. Amino acids: CASKLSSVNEQFF.

The chain combines TRBV29-1 with TRBJ2-1; 7 bases are shared with TRBD1. The V and J ends lost 6 bases and 1 base, in that order; junction bases with no gene match: 9. The germline CDR1 and CDR2 sequences are SQVTM and ANQGSEA. The CDR3 length is 15 residues. In DNA form, the CDR3 reads TGCAGCGTAGAGGGGTTACAGGGGTCCTACAATGAGCAGTTCTTC. Its protein product is CSVEGLQGSYNEQFF.

This chain connects TRBV5-1 to TRBJ1-3; D is ambiguous. The germline CDR1 and CDR2 sequences are SGHRS and YFSETQ. CDR3 length equals 16 residues. Trimming took off 3 bases at V and 0 bases at J, with 13 bases between the two ends. The chain's CDR3 is CASSSTTRDSGNTIYF. In DNA form, the CDR3 reads TGCGCCAGCAGCTCAACTACAAGAGACTCTGGAAACACCATATATTTT. The variable domain in full, with the rest retrieved from reference TRBV5-1 and TRBJ1-3, is KAGVTQTPRYLIKTRGQQVTLSCSPISGHRSVSWYQQTPGQGLQFLFEYFSETQRNKGNFPGRFSGRQFSNSRSEMNVSTLELGDSALYLCASSSTTRDSGNTIYFGEGSWLTVV.

The chain couples TRBV6-5 to TRBJ2-2, with TRBD1 as a possible D gene (6 bases). The germline CDR1 and CDR2 sequences are MNHEY and SVGAGI. The V gene lost 9 bases and the J gene lost 0 bases, with 14 bases spanning the gap. The length of the CDR3 is 15 residues. The CDR3: CASRTESANTGELFF. As DNA, the CDR3 is TGTGCCAGTAGGACAGAGTCCGCGAACACCGGGGAGCTGTTTTTT.

This clone has only a few counts. The chain combines TRBV28 with TRBJ2-2; TRBD2 is a possible D gene (6 bases). This CDR3 has 18 amino acids. CDR1 MDHEN and CDR2 SYDVKM come from the germline V gene. V was cut by 4 bases and J by 1 base, with 19 bases left in between. The CDR3 sequence is CASSSWDLMGLNTGELFF. The CDR3 DNA follows: TGTGCCAGCAGTTCATGGGACCTGATGGGACTGAACACCGGGGAGCTGTTTTTT.

The rearrangement joins TRBV27 to TRBJ2-7; no definite D call. This CDR3 has 14 residues. Trimming left V 2 bases short and J 1 base short, with 9 bases between. Germline CDR1 and CDR2: MNHEY and SMNVEV (reference sequence). The CDR3 nucleotides read TGTGCCAGCAGTTTAGGCACTGGTTCCTACGAGCAGTACTTC. Translating gives CASSLGTGSYEQYF.

This chain connects TRBV18 to TRBJ2-7; 10 nucleotides match TRBD2. Unmatched junction bases numbered 10, after V lost 2 bases and J lost 3 bases. CDR1 KGHSH and CDR2 LQKENI come from the germline V gene. The CDR3 extends over 17 amino acids. The CDR3 region has the DNA TGTGCCAGCTCACCAAGGCTAGCGGGAGAATTACGCTACGAGCAGTACTTC. It encodes CASSPRLAGELRYEQYF.